This T cell receptor (beta chain) was captured by sequencing in a study of early T cells in non-severe SARS-CoV-2 infection. Overall study results and limits: Private and CD4 specificities were missed by VDJdb matching, skewed to anti-spike CD8.

Unique molecular identifiers were added to individual cDNA molecules. TCRdb re-derived calls from the 5' RACE reads in MiXCR, one entry per CDR3 protein. The repertoire holds about 48,000 distinct CDR3 sequences, 8.5% to 10% seen once, with about 8.3% in the top ten. This CDR3 has 16 amino acids. Germline trimming cut 5 bases from V and 4 bases from J; bases unmatched to any gene: 10. Germline V gene lookup returns CDR1 SEHNR and CDR2 FQNEAQ (reference sequence). A word on this clonotype: Antigen specificity is unknown.

V is TRBV7-9 and J is TRBJ1-1; 10 bases agree with TRBD1. Sample: whole blood. This TCR derives from an adult who was a healthcare worker with PCR-confirmed SARS-CoV-2 infection or an uninfected control (not recorded which). CDR3 nucleotide sequence: TGTGCCAGCAGCCCGACAAGGACAGGGGGAAGCACTGAAGCTTTCTTT. Translated: CASSPTRTGGSTEAFF.